Following are 20 T cell receptor beta chains from one sample sequenced in a study of T cell responses to AZD1222 COVID-19 vaccine. Sequencing used immunoSEQ multiplex PCR; TCRdb keeps in-frame clones, though not all of them. Of some 190,000 clones in the sample, around 90% were seen once. The sample in question was peripheral blood, obtained 28 days after the second AZD1222 dose. The receptors derive from an adult who received the AZD1222 COVID-19 vaccine.

The genes are TRBV30 and TRBJ1-3; D remains unclear. The length of the CDR3 is 14 residues. V dropped 4 bases and J dropped 1 base, with 11 bases sitting between them. Germline CDR1 and CDR2: GTSNPN and SVGIG (reference sequence). The CDR3 here is CAWKEGYSGNTIYF. The CDR3 DNA reads TGTGCCTGGAAAGAGGGCTATTCTGGAAACACCATATATTTT.

The chain carries TRBV9 and TRBJ1-3; unclear D gene. Per germline, CDR1 SGDLS and CDR2 YYNGEE. The CDR3 runs to 17 residues. Between the trimmed V and J ends, which lost 0 bases and 0 bases, there was a span of 13 bases. The CDR3 DNA is TGTGCCAGCAGCGTAGACCCGAGGAGGAGCTCTGGAAACACCATATATTTT. This gives the protein CASSVDPRRSSGNTIYF.

The genes are TRBV7-2 and TRBJ1-5; 10 bases fit TRBD1. With V trimmed by 6 bases and J by 6 bases, 11 bases remained unmatched. The CDR3 extends over 16 amino acids. Germline lookup yields CDR1 SGHTA and CDR2 FQGNSA. CDR3 in DNA: TGTGCCAGCAGTTCTAGTGGGACAGGGGATGGTCAGCCCCAGCATTTT. Protein sequence: CASSSSGTGDGQPQHF.

This clone showed up just once. The chain has TRBV11-3 and TRBJ2-1; D ambiguous. Per germline, CDR1 SGHNT and CDR2 YENEEA. The CDR3 has 15 residues. Trimming pared 5 bases from V and 0 bases from J, leaving 11 bases between. The CDR3 reads CASSPQSTSYNEQFF. In DNA form, the CDR3 reads TGTGCCAGCAGCCCTCAGAGTACCTCCTACAATGAGCAGTTCTTC.

J is TRBJ2-7 and V is TRBV5-1; possibly TRBD1 or TRBD2 for D (6 bases each). Germline V gives CDR1 SGHRS, CDR2 YFSETQ. V was trimmed by 5 bases and J by 3 bases, leaving 12 bases between them. The CDR3 runs to 13 residues. The CDR3 protein is CASRGGVLYEQYF. CDR3 DNA: TGCGCCAGCAGGGGGGGCGTCCTCTACGAGCAGTACTTC.

This clone showed up just a few times. Other DNA sequences in this specimen translate into the identical CDR3. This rearrangement joins TRBV5-1 to TRBJ2-5; TRBD1 matches at 8 bases. Per the germline V gene, CDR1 is SGHRS and CDR2 is YFSETQ. The CDR3 is made up of 14 amino acids. With V trimmed by 4 bases and J by 5 bases, 7 bases remained unmatched. CDR3: CASSLSGGQETQYF. The CDR3 DNA reads as TGCGCCAGCAGCCTCTCAGGGGGCCAGGAGACCCAGTACTTC. The variable domain in full, with the rest retrieved from reference TRBV5-1 and TRBJ2-5, is KAGVTQTPRYLIKTRGQQVTLSCSPISGHRSVSWYQQTPGQGLQFLFEYFSETQRNKGNFPGRFSGRQFSNSRSEMNVSTLELGDSALYLCASSLSGGQETQYFGPGTRLLVL.

The chain has TRBV7-9 and TRBJ2-3, with D tentatively TRBD1 or TRBD2 (5 bases each). Trimming took off 4 bases at V and 2 bases at J, with 13 bases between the two ends. Germline-derived CDR1 and CDR2 are SEHNR and FQNEAQ (reference sequence). This CDR3 comprises 15 residues. CDR3 DNA: TGTGCCAGCAGCTCCCGGGACCGAAACACAGATACGCAGTATTTT. Protein: CASSSRDRNTDTQYF. The full variable domain, its missing parts supplied by reference TRBV7-9 and TRBJ2-3, is DTGVSQNPRHKITKRGQNVTFRCDPISEHNRLYWYRQTLGQGPEFLTYFQNEAQLEKSRLLSDRFSAERPKGSFSTLEIQRTEQGDSAMYLCASSSRDRNTDTQYFGPGTRLTVL.

The J gene is TRBJ1-2, the V gene TRBV19; D might be TRBD1 (5 bases). With 5 bases removed from V and 0 bases from J, the gap between germline ends came to 13 bases. Per the germline V gene, CDR1 is LNHDA and CDR2 is SQIVND (reference sequence). The CDR3 length is 15 residues. The CDR3 DNA reads TGTGCCAGTAGTGACCCCGGGACGGCTAACTATGGCTACACCTTC. Protein: CASSDPGTANYGYTF.

The chain employs TRBV28 and TRBJ2-1; the D gene is possibly TRBD1 (6 bases). The CDR3 extends over 11 amino acids. The V gene's germline CDR1 is MDHEN and CDR2 SYDVKM. Deletions cut 5 bases from V and 14 bases from J, with 13 bases between. CDR3 region: CASSDRLWEFF. In DNA form, the CDR3 reads TGTGCCAGCAGTGACAGGTTATGGGAGTTCTTC.

The chain carries TRBV11-2 and TRBJ2-7, with 8 bases identical to TRBD2. In germline, CDR1 is SGHAT, CDR2 FQNNGV. V gave up 0 bases and J gave up 5 bases; unmatched junction bases: 6. The CDR3 totals 15 residues. The CDR3 nucleotides are TGTGCCAGCAGCTTAGATGGGCGGGGGGAAAACGAGCAGTACTTC. It yields the protein CASSLDGRGENEQYF.

The rearrangement links TRBV5-1 to TRBJ2-3; D may be TRBD2 (5 bases). The CDR3 has 11 amino acids. The ends were cut back, 2 bases at V and 12 bases at J, with 10 bases in the middle. Germline CDR1 SGHRS, CDR2 YFSETQ. The chain's CDR3 is CASSFGGSQYF. The CDR3 nucleotides are TGCGCCAGCAGCTTTGGAGGCAGTCAGTATTTT.

This chain joins TRBV30 and TRBJ1-1; D perhaps matches TRBD1 (5 bases). CDR1 and CDR2 from the germline V gene are GTSNPN and SVGIG (reference sequence). The germline V and J ends were trimmed by 3 bases and 4 bases, with 21 bases remaining between them. CDR3 length: 16 residues. CDR3 in DNA: TGTGCCTGGAGCCAATCATACGGACACCCGGGCACTGAAGCTTTCTTT. It is translated as CAWSQSYGHPGTEAFF.

The CDR3 loop reads CATHSSTGANTGELFF. DNA for the CDR3: TGTGCCACCCATTCCTCGACAGGGGCGAACACCGGGGAGCTGTTTTTT. This rearrangement joins TRBV24-1 to TRBJ2-2; TRBD1 matches 8 bases. CDR3 length: 16 residues. The germline V gene encodes CDR1 KGHDR and CDR2 SFDVKD. Trimming cost V 9 bases and J 0 bases; bases outside gene matches: 8.

V and J are TRBV30 and TRBJ1-5; TRBD1 matches 7 bases. CDR1 GTSNPN and CDR2 SVGIG come from the germline V gene (reference sequence). The ends lost 4 bases at V and 0 bases at J; junction bases unmatched: 3. The CDR3 is 14 residues long. The CDR3 coding sequence is TGTGCCTGGACCAGGGACAGTAGCAATCAGCCCCAGCATTTT. Protein: CAWTRDSSNQPQHF.

The chain couples TRBV30 to TRBJ1-3; no clear D gene. This CDR3 comprises 14 residues. V lost 0 bases, J lost 0 bases, and 6 bases lay in between. Germline values: CDR1 GTSNPN, CDR2 SVGIG (reference sequence). CDR3 residues: CAWSVLTSGNTIYF. CDR3 nucleotides: TGTGCCTGGAGTGTACTTACCTCTGGAAACACCATATATTTT.

V is TRBV6-6 and J is TRBJ2-6; TRBD1 is a possible D gene (5 bases). Germline values: CDR1 MNHNY, CDR2 SVGAGI (reference sequence). The length of the CDR3 is 16 residues. Trimming removed 3 bases at V and 4 bases at J, with 13 bases between. The CDR3 nucleotides are TGTGCCAGCAGTTATTCCCAGGGTTCGGGGGCCAACGTCCTGACTTTC. Its translation is CASSYSQGSGANVLTF.

The DNA of the CDR3 is TGTGCCAGCGGGGAGGTACGGTACACTGAAGCTTTCTTT. This codes for CASGEVRYTEAFF. This chain uses TRBV27 with TRBJ1-1; D not certain. This CDR3 region has 13 residues. Germline V gene lookup returns CDR1 MNHEY and CDR2 SMNVEV (reference sequence). V lost 8 bases, J lost 3 bases, and 13 bases lay in between.

This chain joins TRBV6-6 and TRBJ2-1; D unclear. Germline V lookup: CDR1 MNHNY, CDR2 SVGAGI (reference sequence). V lost 3 bases and J lost 6, with 9 bases in between. The CDR3 is 13 amino acids. CDR3 loop: CASSYASPNEQFF. CDR3 in DNA: TGTGCCAGCAGTTATGCCTCCCCCAATGAGCAGTTCTTC.

The gene calls are TRBV6-1 and TRBJ1-3; no clear D gene. Trimming shortened V by 0 bases and J by 0 bases, and 12 bases separated the two germline ends. CDR1 and CDR2 (germline): MNHNS, SASEGT. This CDR3 has 17 residues. DNA of the CDR3: TGTGCCAGCAGTGAAGCGGAAAGGGTCCGCTCTGGAAACACCATATATTTT. Encoded protein: CASSEAERVRSGNTIYF.

V is TRBV11-3 and J is TRBJ2-7, with D uncertain. Germline-derived CDR1 and CDR2 are SGHNT and YENEEA. The CDR3 has 13 residues. V lost 4 bases, J lost 1 base, and 8 bases lay in between. In nucleotides, the CDR3 is TGTGCCAGCAGCTCCACGGAATCCTACGAGCAGTACTTC. Amino acid sequence: CASSSTESYEQYF. Drawing the rest from reference TRBV11-3 and TRBJ2-7, the complete variable domain is EAGVVQSPRYKIIEKKQPVAFWCNPISGHNTLYWYLQNLGQGPELLIRYENEEAVDDSQLPKDRFSAERLKGVDSTLKIQPAELGDSAVYLCASSSTESYEQYFGPGTRLTVT.